This entry concerns a single TCR beta chain. Data came from immunoSEQ multiplex PCR; TCRdb stores just in-frame clones and leaves some out. Of 99,000 or so clones listed, roughly 92% were seen once; the top ten hold 0.99%. The sample comes from a study of T cell changes during pregnancy in multiple sclerosis. The receptor comes from a female donor with multiple sclerosis, enrolled in a pregnancy study. The specimen was peripheral blood, collected after pregnancy.

The CDR3 loop is CASSLQGAGNQPQHF. CDR3 bases: TGTGCCAGCAGCTTACAGGGGGCGGGCAATCAGCCCCAGCATTTT. The J gene is TRBJ1-5, the V gene TRBV5-8, with TRBD1 matching over 9 bases. The CDR3 runs to 15 residues. J was trimmed by 2 bases and V by 2 bases; bases with no gene match: 2. Germline V gene data show CDR1 as SGHTS and CDR2 as YDEGEE.